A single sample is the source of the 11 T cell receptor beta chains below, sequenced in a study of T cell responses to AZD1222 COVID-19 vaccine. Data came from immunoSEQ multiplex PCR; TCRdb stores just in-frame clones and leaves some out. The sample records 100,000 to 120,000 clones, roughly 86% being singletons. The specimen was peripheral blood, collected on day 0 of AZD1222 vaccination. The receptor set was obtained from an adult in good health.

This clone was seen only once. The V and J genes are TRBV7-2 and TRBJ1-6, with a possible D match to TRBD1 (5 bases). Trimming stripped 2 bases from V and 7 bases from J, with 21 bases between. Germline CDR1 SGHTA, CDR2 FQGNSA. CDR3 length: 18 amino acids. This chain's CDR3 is CASSLLWGRTAGNSPLHF. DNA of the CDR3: TGTGCCAGCAGCTTATTATGGGGCAGGACTGCGGGCAATTCACCCCTCCACTTT.

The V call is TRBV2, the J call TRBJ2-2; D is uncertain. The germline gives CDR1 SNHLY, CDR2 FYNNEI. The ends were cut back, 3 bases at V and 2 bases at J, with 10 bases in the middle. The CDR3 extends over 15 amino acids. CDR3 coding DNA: TGTGCCAGCAGTGACGTCGGGCCTAACACCGGGGAGCTGTTTTTT. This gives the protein CASSDVGPNTGELFF.

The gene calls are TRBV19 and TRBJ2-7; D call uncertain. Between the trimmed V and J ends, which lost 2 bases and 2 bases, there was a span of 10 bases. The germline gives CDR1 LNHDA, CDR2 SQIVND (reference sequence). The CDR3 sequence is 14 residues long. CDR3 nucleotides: TGTGCCAGTAGTATAATGAGGTTTCCCTACGAGCAGTACTTC. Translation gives CASSIMRFPYEQYF.

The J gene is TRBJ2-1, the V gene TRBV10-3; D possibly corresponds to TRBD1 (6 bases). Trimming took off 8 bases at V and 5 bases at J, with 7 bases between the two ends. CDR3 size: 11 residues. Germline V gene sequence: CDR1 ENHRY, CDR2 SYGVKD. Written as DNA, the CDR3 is TGTGCCATCCGGGACAACAATGAGCAGTTCTTC. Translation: CAIRDNNEQFF.

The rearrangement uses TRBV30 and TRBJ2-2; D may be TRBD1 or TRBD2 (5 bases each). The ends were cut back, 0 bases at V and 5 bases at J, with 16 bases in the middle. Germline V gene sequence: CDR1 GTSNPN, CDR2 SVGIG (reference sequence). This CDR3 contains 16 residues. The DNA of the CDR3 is TGTGCCTGGAGTGTCGGTCGGGGCGCGAGAACCGGGGAGCTGTTTTTT. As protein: CAWSVGRGARTGELFF.

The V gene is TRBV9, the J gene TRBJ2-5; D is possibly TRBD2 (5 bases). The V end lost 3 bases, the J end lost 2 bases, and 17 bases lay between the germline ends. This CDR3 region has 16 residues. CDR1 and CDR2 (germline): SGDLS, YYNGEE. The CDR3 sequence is CASSANSGVWQETQYF. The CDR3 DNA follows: TGTGCCAGCAGCGCGAACTCCGGGGTTTGGCAAGAGACCCAGTACTTC. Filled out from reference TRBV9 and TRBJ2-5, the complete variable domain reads DSGVTQTPKHLITATGQRVTLRCSPRSGDLSVYWYQQSLDQGLQFLIQYYNGEERAKGNILERFSAQQFPDLHSELNLSSLELGDSALYFCASSANSGVWQETQYFGPGTRLLVL.

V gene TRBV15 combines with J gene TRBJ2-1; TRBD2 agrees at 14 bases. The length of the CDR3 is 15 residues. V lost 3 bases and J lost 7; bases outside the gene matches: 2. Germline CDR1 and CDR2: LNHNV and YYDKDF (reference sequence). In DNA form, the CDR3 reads TGTGCCACCAGCAGGACTAGCGGGGGGGTAAATGAGCAGTTCTTC. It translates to CATSRTSGGVNEQFF.

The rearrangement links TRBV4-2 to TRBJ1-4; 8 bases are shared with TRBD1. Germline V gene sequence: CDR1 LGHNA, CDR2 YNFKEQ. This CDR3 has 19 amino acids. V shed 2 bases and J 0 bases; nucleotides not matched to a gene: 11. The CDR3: CASSQPPGQGASTNEKLFF. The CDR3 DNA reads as TGTGCCAGCAGCCAACCCCCCGGGCAGGGGGCCTCAACTAATGAAAAACTGTTTTTT.

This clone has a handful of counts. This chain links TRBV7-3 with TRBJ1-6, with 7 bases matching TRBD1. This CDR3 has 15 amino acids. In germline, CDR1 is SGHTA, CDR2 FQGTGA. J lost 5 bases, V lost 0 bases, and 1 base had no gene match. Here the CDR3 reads CASSLTGQNNSPLHF. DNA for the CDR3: TGTGCCAGCAGCTTAACGGGACAGAATAATTCACCCCTCCACTTT.

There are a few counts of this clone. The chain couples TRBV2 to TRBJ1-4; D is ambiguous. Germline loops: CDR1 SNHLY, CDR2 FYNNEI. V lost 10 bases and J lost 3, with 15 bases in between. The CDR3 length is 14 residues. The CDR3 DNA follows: TGTGCCACCAAATCCAGCTCAGCTAATGAAAAACTGTTTTTT. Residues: CATKSSSANEKLFF.

CDR3 nucleotide sequence: TGTGCCAGCAGCTCCCGGGACAGGGCCATCGGCTACACCTTC. This gives the protein CASSSRDRAIGYTF. The chain is built from TRBV3-1 (or the pseudogene TRBV3-2) and TRBJ1-2; the match to TRBD1 covers 9 bases. CDR1 LGHDT and CDR2 YNNKEL come from the germline V gene (reference sequence). V lost 5 bases, J lost 8 bases, and 9 bases stayed unmatched. The CDR3 sequence is 14 residues long.